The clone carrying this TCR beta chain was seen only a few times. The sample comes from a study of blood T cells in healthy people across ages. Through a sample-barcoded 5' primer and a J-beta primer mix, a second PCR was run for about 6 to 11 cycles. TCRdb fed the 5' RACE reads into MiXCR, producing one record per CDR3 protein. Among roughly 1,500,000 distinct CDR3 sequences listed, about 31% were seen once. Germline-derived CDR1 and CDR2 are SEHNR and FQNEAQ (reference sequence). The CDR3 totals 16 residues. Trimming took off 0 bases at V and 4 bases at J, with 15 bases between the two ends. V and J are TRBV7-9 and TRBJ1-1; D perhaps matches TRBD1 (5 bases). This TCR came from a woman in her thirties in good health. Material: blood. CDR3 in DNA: TGTGCCAGCAGCTTAGCGGGGACTCATGAGGGCACTGAAGCTTTCTTT. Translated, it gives CASSLAGTHEGTEAFF. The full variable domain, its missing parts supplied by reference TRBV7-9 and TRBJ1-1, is DTGVSQNPRHKITKRGQNVTFRCDPISEHNRLYWYRQTLGQGPEFLTYFQNEAQLEKSRLLSDRFSAERPKGSFSTLEIQRTEQGDSAMYLCASSLAGTHEGTEAFFGQGTRLTVV.